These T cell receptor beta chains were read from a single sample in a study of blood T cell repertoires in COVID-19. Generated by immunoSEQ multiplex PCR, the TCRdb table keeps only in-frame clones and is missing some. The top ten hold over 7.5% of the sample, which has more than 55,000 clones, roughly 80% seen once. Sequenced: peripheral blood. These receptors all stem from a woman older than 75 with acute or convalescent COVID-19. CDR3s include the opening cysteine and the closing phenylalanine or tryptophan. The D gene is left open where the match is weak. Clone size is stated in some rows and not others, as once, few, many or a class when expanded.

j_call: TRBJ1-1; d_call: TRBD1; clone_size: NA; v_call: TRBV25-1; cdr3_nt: TGTGCCAGCAGCCGAGACAGGGGAGGACGGGGTACTGAAGCTTTCTTT; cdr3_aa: CASSRDRGGRGTEAFF
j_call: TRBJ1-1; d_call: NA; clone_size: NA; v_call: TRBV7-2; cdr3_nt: TGTGCCAGCAGTGAAAGGGCGGGGGGGTCCACTGAAGCTTTCTTT; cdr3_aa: CASSERAGGSTEAFF
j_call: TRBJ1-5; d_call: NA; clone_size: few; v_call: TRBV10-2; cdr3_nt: TGCGCCAGCAGTGGCGTCAGCCCTAGTCAGCCCCAGCATTTT; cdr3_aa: CASSGVSPSQPQHF
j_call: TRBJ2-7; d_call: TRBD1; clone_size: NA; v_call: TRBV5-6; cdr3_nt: TGTGCCAGCAGCCGTCCCGGGACAGGGAGAGGTGTCGCCTACGAGCAGTACTTC; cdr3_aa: CASSRPGTGRGVAYEQYF
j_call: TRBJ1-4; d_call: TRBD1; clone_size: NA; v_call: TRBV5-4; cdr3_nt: TGTGCCAGCAGCACAGGACAGGGGAAAGGGAAAAAACTGTTTTTT; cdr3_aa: CASSTGQGKGKKLFF
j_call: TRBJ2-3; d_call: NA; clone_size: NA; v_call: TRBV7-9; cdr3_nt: TGTGCCAGCAGCCCCCGAGGGGGTGCAGATACGCAGTATTTT; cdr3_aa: CASSPRGGADTQYF
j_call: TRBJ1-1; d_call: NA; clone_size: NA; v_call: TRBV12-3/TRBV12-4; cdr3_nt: TGTGCCAGCAGCCTGGGGGGAATACCTGAAGCTTTCTTT; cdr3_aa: CASSLGGIPEAFF
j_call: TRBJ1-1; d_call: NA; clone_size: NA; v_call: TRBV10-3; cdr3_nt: TGTGCCATCAGTGCCGGGGGAACTGAAGCTTTCTTT; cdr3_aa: CAISAGGTEAFF
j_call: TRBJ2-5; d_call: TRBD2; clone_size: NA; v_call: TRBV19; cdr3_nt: TGTGCCAGTAGTATGTATGGACTAGCGGGGGACCAAGAGACCCAGTACTTC; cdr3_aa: CASSMYGLAGDQETQYF
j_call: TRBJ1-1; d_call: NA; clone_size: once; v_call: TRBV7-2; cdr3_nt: TGTGCCAGCAGCCGGGGACTACGCCGGGCGAACACTGAAGCTTTCTTT; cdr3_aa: CASSRGLRRANTEAFF
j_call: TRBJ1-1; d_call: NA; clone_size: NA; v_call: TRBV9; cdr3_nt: TGTGCCAGCAGCGTAGGGGGCCACGGGACTGAAGCTTTCTTT; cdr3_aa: CASSVGGHGTEAFF
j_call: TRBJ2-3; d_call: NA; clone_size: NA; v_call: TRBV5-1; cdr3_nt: TGCGCCAGCAGCTACCTGACTCATTCTAGCACAGATACGCAGTATTTT; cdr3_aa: CASSYLTHSSTDTQYF
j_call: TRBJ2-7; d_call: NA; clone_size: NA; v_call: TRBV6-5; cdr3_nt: TGTGCCAGCAGTCCCCTGGTCGGGAAAGGTTACGAGCAGTACTTC; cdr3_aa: CASSPLVGKGYEQYF
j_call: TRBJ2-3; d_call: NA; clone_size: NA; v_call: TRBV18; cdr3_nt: TGTGCCAGCTCACCACCCTCAGGGATCACAGATACGCAGTATTTT; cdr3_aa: CASSPPSGITDTQYF
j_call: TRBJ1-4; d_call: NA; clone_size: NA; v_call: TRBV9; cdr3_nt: TGTGCCAGCAGCGTAGGTGTCCGGGGGGCGGATGAAAAACTGTTTTTT; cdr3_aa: CASSVGVRGADEKLFF
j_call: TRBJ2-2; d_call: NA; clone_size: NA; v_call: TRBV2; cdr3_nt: TGTGCCATCCAGGACTACGGTACACCCGGGGAGCTGTTTTTT; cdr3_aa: CAIQDYGTPGELFF
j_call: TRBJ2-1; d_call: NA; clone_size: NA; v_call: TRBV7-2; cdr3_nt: TGTGCCAGCAGCCTACTCAGGGCGAATGAGCAGTTCTTC; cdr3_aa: CASSLLRANEQFF
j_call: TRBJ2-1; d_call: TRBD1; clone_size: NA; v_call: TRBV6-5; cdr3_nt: TGTGCCATCGAGGACAGGGGGCGTAATGAGCAGTTCTTC; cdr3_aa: CAIEDRGRNEQFF
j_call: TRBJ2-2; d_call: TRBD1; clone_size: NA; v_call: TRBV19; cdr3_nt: TGTGCCAGTAGGGCCAGGGGGTACACCGGGGAGCTGTTTTTT; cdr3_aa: CASRARGYTGELFF
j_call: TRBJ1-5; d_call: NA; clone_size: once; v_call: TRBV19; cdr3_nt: TGTGCCAGTAGTATGACAGGCGATAGCAATCAGCCCCAGCATTTT; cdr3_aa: CASSMTGDSNQPQHF
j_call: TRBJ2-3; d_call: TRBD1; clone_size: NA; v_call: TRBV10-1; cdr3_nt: TGCGCCAGCAGCCGACAGGGTACAGATACGCAGTATTTT; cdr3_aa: CASSRQGTDTQYF
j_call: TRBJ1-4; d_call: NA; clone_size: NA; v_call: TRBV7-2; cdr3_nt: TGTGCCAGCAGCTCCTCCGGGGGTTGGGAAAAACTGTTTTTT; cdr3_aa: CASSSSGGWEKLFF
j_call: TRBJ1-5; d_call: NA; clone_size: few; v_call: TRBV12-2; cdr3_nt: TGTGCAAGTCGCTTAGTTTCAAGGGGGTCCAATCAGCCCCAGCATTTT; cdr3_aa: CASRLVSRGSNQPQHF
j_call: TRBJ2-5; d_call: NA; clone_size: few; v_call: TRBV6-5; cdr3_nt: TGTGCCAGCAGACTCAGGGTTACGAAGACCCAGTACTTC; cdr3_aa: CASRLRVTKTQYF
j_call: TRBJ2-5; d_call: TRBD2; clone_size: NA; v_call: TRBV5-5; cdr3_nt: TGTGCCAGCAGCCCGGCAGGGCGGGGGGCAGAAGAGACCCAGTACTTC; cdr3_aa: CASSPAGRGAEETQYF
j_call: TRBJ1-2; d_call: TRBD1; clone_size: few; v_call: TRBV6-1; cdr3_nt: TGTGCCAGCAGTGAATGGGGACAGGGCGTCTACACCTTC; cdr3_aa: CASSEWGQGVYTF
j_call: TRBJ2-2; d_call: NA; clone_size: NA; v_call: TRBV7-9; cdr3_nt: TGTGCCAGCAGCTTAGCAGGGACAAACACCGGGGAGCTGTTTTTT; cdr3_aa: CASSLAGTNTGELFF
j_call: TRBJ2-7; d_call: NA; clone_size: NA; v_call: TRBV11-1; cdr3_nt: TGTGCCAGCAGCTTCAGGGTGAGCTCCTACGAGCAGTACTTC; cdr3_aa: CASSFRVSSYEQYF
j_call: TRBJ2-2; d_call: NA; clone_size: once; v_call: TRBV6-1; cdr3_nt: TGTGCCAGCAGTGAACAGGGCAACTGGGCCGGGGAGCTGTTTTTT; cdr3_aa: CASSEQGNWAGELFF
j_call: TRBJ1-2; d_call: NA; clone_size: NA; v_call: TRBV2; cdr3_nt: TGTGCCAGCAGTGATTTTCGGGTTTATGGCTACACCTTC; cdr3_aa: CASSDFRVYGYTF
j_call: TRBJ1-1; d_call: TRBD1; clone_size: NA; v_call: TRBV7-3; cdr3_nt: TGTGCCAGCAGCTCGAACAACGTCGGGACAGGCTCAAGACTGGCTTTCTTT; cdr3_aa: CASSSNNVGTGSRLAFF
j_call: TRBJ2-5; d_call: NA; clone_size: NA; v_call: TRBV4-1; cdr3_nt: TGCGCCAGCAGCCAAGAGGAAGGACGGGCAGGGGAGGAGACCCAGTACTTC; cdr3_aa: CASSQEEGRAGEETQYF
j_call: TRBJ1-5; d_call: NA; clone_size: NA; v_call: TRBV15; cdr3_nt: TGTGCCACCAGCAGAGTTGGGCGCAGGGGTCAGCCCCAGCATTTT; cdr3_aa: CATSRVGRRGQPQHF
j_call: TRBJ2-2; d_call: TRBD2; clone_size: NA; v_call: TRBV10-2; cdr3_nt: TGCGCCAGCAGCGCTAGCGGGGGGGCCGAGGCCGGGGAGCTGTTTTTT; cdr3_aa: CASSASGGAEAGELFF
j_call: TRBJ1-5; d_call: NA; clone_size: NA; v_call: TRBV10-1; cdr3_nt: TGCGCCAGCAGTCGCGGGACCGGGAGCAATCAGCCCCAGCATTTT; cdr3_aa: CASSRGTGSNQPQHF
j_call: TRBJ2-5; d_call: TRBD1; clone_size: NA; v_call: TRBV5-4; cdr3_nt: TGTGCCAGCAGCTCTAGCACCGGGACAGGGTTTGAGACCCAGTACTTC; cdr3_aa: CASSSSTGTGFETQYF
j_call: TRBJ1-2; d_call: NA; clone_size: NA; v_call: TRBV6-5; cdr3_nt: TGTGCCAGCAGGATTCTCCACTCTAACTATGGCTACACCTTC; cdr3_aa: CASRILHSNYGYTF
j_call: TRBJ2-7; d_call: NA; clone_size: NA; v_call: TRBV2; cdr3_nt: TGTGCCAGCAGTGACGTGGCAGGGACTGACGAGCAGTACTTC; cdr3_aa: CASSDVAGTDEQYF
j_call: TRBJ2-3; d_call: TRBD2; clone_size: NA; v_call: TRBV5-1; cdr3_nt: TGCGCCAGCAGCCCCGGACTAGTCACAGATACGCAGTATTTT; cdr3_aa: CASSPGLVTDTQYF
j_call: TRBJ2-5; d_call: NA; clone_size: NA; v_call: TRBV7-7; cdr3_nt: TGTGCTAGCAGCTTATCTCCGGGTATCCAAGAGACCCAGTACTTC; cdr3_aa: CASSLSPGIQETQYF
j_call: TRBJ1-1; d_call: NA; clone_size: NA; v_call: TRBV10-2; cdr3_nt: TGCGCCAGCAGTTCAGACAGGAGGAACACTGAAGCTTTCTTT; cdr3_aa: CASSSDRRNTEAFF
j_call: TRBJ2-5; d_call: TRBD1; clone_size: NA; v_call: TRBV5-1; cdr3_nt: TGCGCCAGCGGAAGGACAGGGGAGACCCAGTACTTC; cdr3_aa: CASGRTGETQYF
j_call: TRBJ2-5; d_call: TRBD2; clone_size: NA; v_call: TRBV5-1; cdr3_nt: TGCGCCAGCAGGGTTACTAGCGGGGGGGTCGAGACCCAGTACTTC; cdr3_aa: CASRVTSGGVETQYF
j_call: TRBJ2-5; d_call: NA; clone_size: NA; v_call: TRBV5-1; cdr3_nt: TGCGCCAGCAGCTTGGGGGCTGGCCAAGAGACCCAGTACTTC; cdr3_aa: CASSLGAGQETQYF
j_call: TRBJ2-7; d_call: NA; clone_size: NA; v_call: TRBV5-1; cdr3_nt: TGCGCCAGCAGACGTGGTGGCGGAGCCTACGAGCAGTACTTC; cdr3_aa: CASRRGGGAYEQYF
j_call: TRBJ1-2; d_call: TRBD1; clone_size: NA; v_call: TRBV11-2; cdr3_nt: TGTGCCAGCAGCTTAGTGTCCCCGGACAGGGGGCAGGCTAACTATGGCTACACCTTC; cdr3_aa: CASSLVSPDRGQANYGYTF
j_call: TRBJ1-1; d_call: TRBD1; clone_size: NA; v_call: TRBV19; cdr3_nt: TGTGCCAGTACCGGGACAGGGATTAACACTGAAGCTTTCTTT; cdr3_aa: CASTGTGINTEAFF
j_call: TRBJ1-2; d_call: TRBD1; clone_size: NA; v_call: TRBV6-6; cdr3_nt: TGTGCCAGCAGTTACTCGGACAGGGGGCATGGCTACACCTTC; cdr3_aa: CASSYSDRGHGYTF
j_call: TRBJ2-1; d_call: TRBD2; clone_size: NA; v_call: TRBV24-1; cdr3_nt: TGTGCCACCAGTGACGGCGGGGGGGCAAACAATGAGCAGTTCTTC; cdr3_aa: CATSDGGGANNEQFF
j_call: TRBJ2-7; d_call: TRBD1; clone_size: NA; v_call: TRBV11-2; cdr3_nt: TGTGCCAGCAGCTCCTCCTGGGACAGGGTTAAGGACGAGCAGTACTTC; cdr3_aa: CASSSSWDRVKDEQYF
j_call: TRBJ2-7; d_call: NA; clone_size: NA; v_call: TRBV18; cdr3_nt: TGTGCCAGCTCACCACGCCCGCCGGGCCTGGGCGGGGAGCAGTACTTC; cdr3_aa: CASSPRPPGLGGEQYF
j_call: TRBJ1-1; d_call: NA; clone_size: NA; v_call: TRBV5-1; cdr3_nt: TGCGCCAGCAGCTTGGCCTCCGGACTAACCGCATCCATGAACACTGAAGCTTTCTTT; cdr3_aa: CASSLASGLTASMNTEAFF